A single sample gave rise to the 22 T cell receptor beta chains below, sequenced in a study of blood T cell repertoires in COVID-19. Method: immunoSEQ multiplex PCR; TCRdb's copy keeps in-frame clones and lacks some. The data show 30,000 to 40,000 clones, 85% to 90% seen once. The specimen was peripheral blood. All receptors come from a man between 65 and 85 years old with active COVID-19.

The chain employs TRBV5-5 and TRBJ1-1, with 9 positions matching TRBD1. The length of the CDR3 is 15 residues. Trimming took 4 bases from V and 1 from J; bases not matched to a gene: 5. Germline CDR1 and CDR2: SGHKS and YYEKEE (reference sequence). The CDR3 protein is CASSPQGARNTEAFF. The DNA of the CDR3 is TGTGCCAGCAGCCCACAGGGGGCAAGGAACACTGAAGCTTTCTTT.

The genes are TRBV5-1 and TRBJ2-7; 11 bases line up with TRBD2. This CDR3 has 15 residues. CDR1 is SGHRS, CDR2 YFSETQ, per germline. V lost 2 bases to trimming and J lost 2 bases; unmatched junction nucleotides: 3. CDR3 sequence reads: CASSFGTSGPYEQYF. The CDR3 nucleotides read TGCGCCAGCAGCTTCGGGACTAGCGGACCCTACGAGCAGTACTTC.

J is TRBJ2-1 and V is TRBV3-1 (or the pseudogene TRBV3-2), with TRBD2 matching 10 bases. Trimming at V came to 2 bases and at J to 7 bases, leaving 2 bases not matched to a gene. The germline gives CDR1 LGHDT, CDR2 YNNKEL (reference sequence). CDR3 size: 14 residues. The CDR3 DNA reads as TGTGCCAGCAGCCAATCTAGCGGGAGTAATGAGCAGTTCTTC. Amino acid sequence: CASSQSSGSNEQFF.

The genes are TRBV5-4 and TRBJ2-3; 8 positions match TRBD1. The CDR3 spans 13 residues. J gave up 6 bases and V 4 bases, and 4 bases lay outside the gene matches. The germline V gene has CDR1 SGHNT and CDR2 YYREEE (reference sequence). The DNA of the CDR3 is TGTGCCAGCAGCCCCAGGGGGCCGGATACGCAGTATTTT. It translates to CASSPRGPDTQYF. Together with reference TRBV5-4 and TRBJ2-3, the CDR3 gives the full variable domain: ETGVTQSPTHLIKTRGQQVTLRCSSQSGHNTVSWYQQALGQGPQFIFQYYREEENGRGNFPPRFSGLQFPNYSSELNVNALELDDSALYLCASSPRGPDTQYFGPGTRLTVL.

This clone came up a few times. The gene calls are TRBV6-5 and TRBJ1-2, with 11 bases fitting TRBD1. Germline loops: CDR1 MNHEY, CDR2 SVGAGI. CDR3 size: 15 residues. V lost 7 bases to trimming and J lost 7 bases; unmatched junction nucleotides: 11. The DNA of the CDR3 is TGTGCCAGCATCTTTGAGGACAGGGGGCGAGGTGGCTACACCTTC. Protein sequence: CASIFEDRGRGGYTF.

The chain carries TRBV7-8 and TRBJ2-1; the match to TRBD1 covers 7 bases. CDR1 is SGHVS and CDR2 is FQNEAQ in the germline V gene. The CDR3 totals 16 residues. With 4 bases clipped from V and 4 bases from J, the junction kept 10 bases outside the gene matches. The CDR3 reads CASSSQPSTGYNEQFF. In DNA form, the CDR3 reads TGTGCCAGCAGCTCCCAACCCTCGACAGGGTACAATGAGCAGTTCTTC.

The rearrangement links TRBV18 to TRBJ2-2; 8 bases agree with TRBD1. CDR1 is KGHSH and CDR2 is LQKENI in the germline V gene. V gave up 8 bases and J gave up 5 bases; unmatched junction bases: 13. The length of the CDR3 is 16 residues. The CDR3 sequence is CASQRAGQGATGELFF. CDR3 DNA sequence: TGTGCCAGCCAACGTGCGGGGCAGGGGGCAACCGGGGAGCTGTTTTTT.

The chain joins TRBV5-1 to TRBJ2-1, with 9 bases that match TRBD2. Germline assignment: CDR1 SGHRS and CDR2 YFSETQ. CDR3 length: 14 residues. Trimming took 0 bases from V and 8 from J; bases not matched to a gene: 3. In DNA form, the CDR3 reads TGCGCCAGCAGCTTGGTAGCTAGCGGGGATGAGCAGTTCTTC. Translated: CASSLVASGDEQFF.

This clone was recorded only once. The V gene is TRBV30, the J gene TRBJ1-3, with D perhaps matching TRBD1 (5 bases). The length of the CDR3 is 12 residues. V was trimmed by 3 bases and J by 4 bases, leaving 7 bases between them. In germline, CDR1 is GTSNPN, CDR2 SVGIG (reference sequence). The CDR3 region has the DNA TGTGCCTGGAGGGACATCGGAAACACCATATATTTT. This translates into CAWRDIGNTIYF.

The chain has TRBV30 and TRBJ1-1; D not certain. With 8 bases removed from V and 0 bases from J, the gap between germline ends came to 13 bases. Germline assignment: CDR1 GTSNPN and CDR2 SVGIG (reference sequence). The length of the CDR3 is 13 residues. Written as DNA, the CDR3 is TGTGCCGGAAGCGGGATTTTGAACACTGAAGCTTTCTTT. Encoded protein: CAGSGILNTEAFF.

The V and J genes are TRBV19 and TRBJ2-7; 8 bases align to TRBD1. The CDR3 has 18 amino acids. J was trimmed by 1 base and V by 4 bases; bases with no gene match: 15. CDR1 LNHDA and CDR2 SQIVND come from the germline V gene (reference sequence). The chain's CDR3 is CASSTQSSRQGRSYEQYF. CDR3 DNA: TGTGCCAGTAGTACCCAATCATCCAGACAGGGGCGATCCTACGAGCAGTACTTC.

J is TRBJ2-1 and V is TRBV10-3; D might be TRBD1 (5 bases). The CDR3 runs to 17 residues. Trimming took 2 bases from V and 6 from J, leaving 20 bases between them. The germline CDR1 and CDR2 sequences are ENHRY and SYGVKD. For the CDR3, the DNA is TGTGCCATCAGTGAGACAGGTGACCTAATCCTAATCAATGAGCAGTTCTTC. This sequence encodes CAISETGDLILINEQFF.

The genes are TRBV24-1 and TRBJ2-3; TRBD1 agrees at 9 bases. The CDR3 totals 16 residues. Germline lookup yields CDR1 KGHDR and CDR2 SFDVKD. Trimming took 4 bases from V and 2 from J; bases not matched to a gene: 6. The CDR3 region is CATSERQGGITDTQYF. In DNA form, the CDR3 reads TGTGCCACCAGTGAACGACAGGGGGGGATCACAGATACGCAGTATTTT.

The chain has TRBV3-1 (or the pseudogene TRBV3-2) and TRBJ2-3; D possibly corresponds to TRBD2 (6 bases). This CDR3 has 16 amino acids. The V and J ends lost 0 bases and 3 bases respectively, with 13 bases between them. Germline CDR1 is LGHDT and CDR2 is YNNKEL (reference sequence). The CDR3 region has the DNA TGTGCCAGCAGCCAAGAGGGGGGACTCAATACAGATACGCAGTATTTT. Translated: CASSQEGGLNTDTQYF.

This chain uses TRBV20-1 with TRBJ1-1; a possible D gene is TRBD1 (5 bases). Germline CDR1 is DFQATT and CDR2 is SNEGSKA (reference sequence). This CDR3 is built from 10 residues. Trimming pared 7 bases from V and 10 bases from J, leaving 13 bases between. DNA for the CDR3: TGCAGTGTTCTCGATCAGGGAGCTTTCTTT. This encodes CSVLDQGAFF.

V gene TRBV9 combines with J gene TRBJ2-3; 14 bases agree with TRBD2. This CDR3 spans 17 amino acids. CDR1 is SGDLS, CDR2 YYNGEE, per germline. V shed 4 bases, J shed 4 bases, and the junction held 8 bases outside the gene matches. The CDR3 is CASSKIGTSGSADTQYF. CDR3 bases: TGTGCCAGCAGCAAAATAGGGACTAGCGGGAGCGCAGATACGCAGTATTTT.

This sequence joins TRBV18 and TRBJ2-7, with D possibly matching TRBD1 (6 bases). The germline V gene encodes CDR1 KGHSH and CDR2 LQKENI. CDR3 length: 15 amino acids. The V end lost 3 bases, the J end lost 3 bases, and 15 bases lay between the germline ends. The CDR3 region is CASSPGQLQHYEQYF. In DNA form, the CDR3 reads TGTGCCAGCTCACCCGGACAGCTCCAACACTACGAGCAGTACTTC.

Here the CDR3 DNA reads TGCGCCAGCAGCCAAACGCAGACTAGCGGGAGTCTGGCGCAGTATTTT. Its translation is CASSQTQTSGSLAQYF. The rearrangement uses TRBV4-1 and TRBJ2-3, with 12 positions matching TRBD2. Germline lookup yields CDR1 MGHRA and CDR2 YSYEKL. Trimming cost V 2 bases and J 10 bases; bases outside gene matches: 10. The CDR3 has 16 amino acids.

The gene calls are TRBV7-9 and TRBJ2-1; 9 bases fit TRBD1. This CDR3 is built from 16 residues. V was clipped by 5 bases and J by 2 bases; unmatched bases: 7. CDR1 and CDR2 from the germline V gene are SEHNR and FQNEAQ (reference sequence). For the CDR3, the DNA is TGTGCCAGCAGCGACTCGGACAGGGGAACCTACAATGAGCAGTTCTTC. This codes for CASSDSDRGTYNEQFF.

The chain carries TRBV7-2 and TRBJ2-7; TRBD2 matches at 8 bases. The CDR3 consists of 13 residues. CDR1 is SGHTA, CDR2 FQGNSA, per germline. V was clipped by 1 base and J by 7 bases; unmatched bases: 3. The DNA of the CDR3 is TGTGCCAGCAGCTTAGAACGGGAGGGAGAGCAGTACTTC. Protein product: CASSLEREGEQYF.

The chain is built from TRBV3-1 (or the pseudogene TRBV3-2) and TRBJ1-1; 8 bases line up with TRBD1. The V and J ends lost 5 bases and 6 bases, in that order; junction bases with no gene match: 8. The CDR3 sequence is 14 residues long. Germline V gives CDR1 LGHDT, CDR2 YNNKEL (reference sequence). The CDR3 DNA sequence: TGTGCCAGCAGCGACACAGGGGGGCGTTCTGAAGCTTTCTTT. It specifies CASSDTGGRSEAFF.

Within the sample, this clone is large. This chain connects TRBV18 to TRBJ2-2, with D possibly matching TRBD1 (5 bases). The CDR3 is 16 amino acids. The V gene lost 2 bases and the J gene lost 3 bases, with 13 bases spanning the gap. Germline CDR1 is KGHSH and CDR2 is LQKENI. The CDR3 protein is CASSPGHRPYTGELFF. CDR3 DNA sequence: TGTGCCAGCTCACCAGGTCACAGGCCATACACCGGGGAGCTGTTTTTT. Filled out from reference TRBV18 and TRBJ2-2, the complete variable domain reads NAGVMQNPRHLVRRRGQEARLRCSPMKGHSHVYWYRQLPEEGLKFMVYLQKENIIDESGMPKERFSAEFPKEGPSILRIQQVVRGDSAAYFCASSPGHRPYTGELFFGEGSRLTVL.